Following are 24 T cell receptor beta chains from one sample sequenced in a study of shared clonotypes between healthy human individuals. Positive CCR7 selection of CD45RO-negative cells yielded the naive CD8 cells, and terminally differentiated effector memory CD45RA+ cells were excluded. Data came from immunoSEQ multiplex PCR; TCRdb stores just in-frame clones and leaves some out. This sample has about 2.1 million clones; roughly 93% occur once, and the top ten carry 1.5% to 2%. The sample taken for sequencing was naive CD8+ T cells from PBMCs. These receptors were collected from a man younger than 30 in good health. Some clones in this sample may be carry-over from other donors' samples.

The rearrangement joins TRBV4-1 to TRBJ1-3; TRBD1 matches 10 bases. CDR1 is MGHRA, CDR2 YSYEKL, per germline. The CDR3 is 15 residues long. With V trimmed by 1 base and J by 11 bases, 8 bases remained unmatched. This CDR3 is CASSQGRDRGSPIYF. In DNA form, the CDR3 reads TGCGCCAGCAGCCAAGGCCGGGACAGGGGATCGCCCATATATTTT.

J is TRBJ2-5 and V is TRBV13; 8 bases align to TRBD1. Per the germline V gene, CDR1 is PRHDT and CDR2 is FYEKMQ (reference sequence). Unmatched junction bases numbered 12, after V lost 5 bases and J lost 10 bases. The CDR3 consists of 14 residues. Here the CDR3 reads CASSHTDRGRGQYF. The CDR3 DNA reads TGTGCCAGCAGCCATACCGACAGGGGAAGGGGCCAGTACTTC.

The CDR3 DNA reads TGTGCCAGCACCACAGGGACTAGCGGGTTCTACGAGCAGTACTTC. Translated: CASTTGTSGFYEQYF. This chain links TRBV28 with TRBJ2-7; 12 nucleotides align to TRBD2. CDR3 length: 15 residues. J was trimmed by 3 bases and V by 7 bases; bases with no gene match: 7. Looked up from germline, CDR1 is MDHEN and CDR2 is SYDVKM.

The chain has TRBV28 and TRBJ2-7; 9 nucleotides align to TRBD1. Germline V gene data show CDR1 as MDHEN and CDR2 as SYDVKM. CDR3 length equals 15 residues. The trim removed 4 bases at V and 0 bases at J, leaving 4 bases unmatched. CDR3 in amino acids: CASSYRDRASYEQYF. Here the CDR3 DNA reads TGTGCCAGCAGTTACCGGGACAGGGCCTCCTACGAGCAGTACTTC.

J is TRBJ2-7 and V is TRBV29-1; 8 bases align to TRBD2. The CDR3 contains 12 residues. Trimming took 4 bases from V and 6 from J; bases not matched to a gene: 5. From germline, CDR1 is SQVTM and CDR2 ANQGSEA. The CDR3 loop reads CSVGREGFEQYF. The CDR3 DNA follows: TGCAGCGTTGGTCGGGAGGGTTTCGAGCAGTACTTC.

The chain recombines TRBV7-9 with TRBJ2-3; 11 bases fit TRBD1. CDR1 SEHNR and CDR2 FQNEAQ come from the germline V gene (reference sequence). J was trimmed by 2 bases and V by 5 bases; bases with no gene match: 6. The CDR3 length is 16 residues. The CDR3 is CASSTGTGGDTDTQYF. In DNA form, the CDR3 reads TGTGCCAGCAGCACCGGGACAGGGGGAGACACAGATACGCAGTATTTT.

The rearrangement joins TRBV5-6 to TRBJ2-1; the match to TRBD1 covers 9 bases. The junction had 4 bases not matched to a gene; V was cut back by 3 bases and J by 9 bases. Germline values: CDR1 SGHDT, CDR2 YYEEEE. The CDR3 spans 13 residues. The CDR3 DNA sequence: TGTGCCAGCAGCTGGGGACAGGGTGGTGAGCAGTTCTTC. This sequence encodes CASSWGQGGEQFF.

To note about this clone: Compared with germline, one end of the junction differs, possibly owing to a read error. CDR3 nucleotides: TGCGCCAGCAGTTTGGGGACAGGGGGCCATGGCTACACCTTC. Its protein is CASSLGTGGHGYTF. The V and J genes are TRBV5-1 and TRBJ1-2; 12 positions match TRBD1. CDR3 length: 14 residues. Germline V gene sequence: CDR1 SGHRS, CDR2 YFSETQ. The full variable domain, in which reference TRBV5-1 and TRBJ1-2 provide the parts outside the CDR3, is KAGVTQTPRYLIKTRGQQVTLSCSPISGHRSVSWYQQTPGQGLQFLFEYFSETQRNKGNFPGRFSGRQFSNSRSEMNVSTLELGDSALYLCASSLGTGGHGYTFGSGTRLTVV.

The chain is built from TRBV28 and TRBJ2-7; D is ambiguous. Germline V CDR1 and CDR2: MDHEN, SYDVKM. Trimming took off 3 bases at V and 5 bases at J, with 8 bases between the two ends. This CDR3 has 12 amino acids. This CDR3 reads CASSFALNEQYF. CDR3 nucleotides: TGTGCCAGCAGTTTCGCGCTAAACGAGCAGTACTTC.

CDR3 sequence reads: CASSPQDGRQETQYF. CDR3 bases: TGTGCCAGCAGTCCCCAGGACGGAAGACAAGAGACCCAGTACTTC. This sequence joins TRBV6-5 and TRBJ2-5; D uncertain. CDR3 length equals 15 residues. Germline V lookup: CDR1 MNHEY, CDR2 SVGAGI. V lost 5 bases to trimming and J lost 2 bases, with 15 bases between them.

This rearrangement joins TRBV5-1 to TRBJ2-3; D might be TRBD1 or TRBD2, each matching 5 bases. The CDR3 is 17 residues long. Germline V gene data show CDR1 as SGHRS and CDR2 as YFSETQ. V was clipped by 0 bases and J by 1 base, with 15 bases between them. This chain's CDR3 is CASSLELAGRGTDTQYF. CDR3 DNA sequence: TGCGCCAGCAGCTTGGAGCTAGCCGGCAGGGGCACAGATACGCAGTATTTT.

V and J are TRBV28 and TRBJ2-3, with 7 nucleotides matching TRBD2. The CDR3 contains 16 residues. Germline CDR1 MDHEN, CDR2 SYDVKM. The V and J ends lost 6 bases and 0 bases, in that order; junction bases with no gene match: 9. The CDR3 coding sequence is TGTGCCAGCAGCCTGCCTGGACTAGACAGCACAGATACGCAGTATTTT. Its protein is CASSLPGLDSTDTQYF.

The chain carries TRBV10-3 and TRBJ2-7; possible D gene TRBD1, 5 bases. CDR1 is ENHRY, CDR2 SYGVKD, per germline. Trimming took 6 bases from V and 5 from J, leaving 17 bases between them. The CDR3 contains 14 residues. The chain's CDR3 is CAISQSGAGHEQYF. The CDR3 DNA reads as TGTGCCATCAGCCAGTCTGGGGCAGGTCACGAGCAGTACTTC.

This chain links TRBV29-1 with TRBJ2-5, with D maybe TRBD1 (7 bases). This CDR3 has 16 residues. Germline loops: CDR1 SQVTM, CDR2 ANQGSEA. Trimming shortened V by 6 bases and J by 5 bases, and 25 bases separated the two germline ends. This chain's CDR3 is CSVRGIPTGEAETQYF. CDR3 nucleotides: TGCAGCGTCCGGGGGATACCCACAGGGGAGGCGGAGACCCAGTACTTC.

This chain uses TRBV6-1 with TRBJ1-5; D ambiguous. Trimming pared 1 base from V and 4 bases from J, leaving 17 bases between. This CDR3 spans 17 amino acids. Germline V gene data show CDR1 as MNHNS and CDR2 as SASEGT. CDR3 in amino acids: CASSEGSRPILNQPQHF. DNA for the CDR3: TGTGCCAGCAGTGAAGGGAGCCGTCCTATCTTAAATCAGCCCCAGCATTTT.

The chain couples TRBV5-1 to TRBJ2-7; 12 bases line up with TRBD1. J lost 4 bases, V lost 4 bases, and 6 bases had no gene match. Germline-derived CDR1 and CDR2 are SGHRS and YFSETQ. The CDR3 runs to 15 residues. The CDR3 here is CASSGRDRGPYEQYF. The CDR3 DNA sequence: TGCGCCAGCAGCGGAAGGGACAGGGGGCCTTACGAGCAGTACTTC. Looking up the rest from reference TRBV5-1 and TRBJ2-7 gives the full variable domain: KAGVTQTPRYLIKTRGQQVTLSCSPISGHRSVSWYQQTPGQGLQFLFEYFSETQRNKGNFPGRFSGRQFSNSRSEMNVSTLELGDSALYLCASSGRDRGPYEQYFGPGTRLTVT.

This clone was counted a single time. The CDR3 DNA sequence: TGTGCCAGCAGTGGGGGCGGATCGGGGACCTATGGCTACACCTTC. Amino acid sequence: CASSGGGSGTYGYTF. The chain uses TRBV27 and TRBJ1-2, with D possibly being TRBD1 (6 bases). Germline V gene sequence: CDR1 MNHEY, CDR2 SMNVEV (reference sequence). This CDR3 region has 15 residues. V gave up 5 bases and J gave up 4 bases, with 17 bases separating them.

Only one count was recorded for this clone. The chain joins TRBV11-2 to TRBJ2-1, with D unresolved. CDR3 size: 16 residues. Germline V gene lookup returns CDR1 SGHAT and CDR2 FQNNGV. Trimming removed 5 bases from V and 0 bases from J, with 14 bases in between. The CDR3 is CASSVHGFSSYNEQFF. The CDR3, as DNA: TGTGCCAGCAGCGTCCACGGGTTCAGCTCCTACAATGAGCAGTTCTTC.

V and J are TRBV4-1 and TRBJ2-7; TRBD1 aligns across 8 bases. Germline CDR1 is MGHRA and CDR2 is YSYEKL. CDR3 length: 14 residues. J lost 4 bases, V lost 2 bases, and 4 bases had no gene match. The CDR3: CASSQPGGLYEQYF. DNA for the CDR3: TGCGCCAGCAGCCAACCAGGGGGCTTGTACGAGCAGTACTTC.

On this clone itself: Other DNA sequences in this sample translate to the same CDR3. This chain joins TRBV6-5 and TRBJ2-1, with 11 bases matching TRBD2. CDR1 is MNHEY, CDR2 SVGAGI, per germline. V lost 4 bases and J lost 2; bases outside the gene matches: 1. The CDR3 has 15 residues. This chain's CDR3 is CASSLLAGAYNEQFF. The CDR3 region has the DNA TGTGCCAGCAGTTTACTAGCGGGAGCCTACAATGAGCAGTTCTTC.

This clone appeared once. The chain has TRBV27 and TRBJ2-1; 12 nucleotides match TRBD2. V trimming: 7 bases; J trimming: 3 bases; junction bases outside the gene matches: 19. Germline V lookup: CDR1 MNHEY, CDR2 SMNVEV (reference sequence). The CDR3 is 20 amino acids. This CDR3 reads CASTKGGLAGGLSGYNEQFF. CDR3 in DNA: TGTGCCAGCACCAAGGGTGGGCTAGCGGGAGGGCTGTCTGGCTACAATGAGCAGTTCTTC.

The rearrangement joins TRBV5-8 to TRBJ1-5; 9 bases align to TRBD1. Losses at the gene ends were 3 bases for V and 0 bases for J; bases not matched to a gene: 7. CDR3 length: 17 amino acids. Germline-derived CDR1 and CDR2 are SGHTS and YDEGEE. The CDR3 nucleotides are TGTGCCAGCAGCTGGGGGACAGGGTCGTATAGCAATCAGCCCCAGCATTTT. This sequence encodes CASSWGTGSYSNQPQHF.

This clone was observed a single time. The V and J genes are TRBV19 and TRBJ2-7, with D tentatively TRBD2 (6 bases). The germline V and J ends were trimmed by 5 bases and 7 bases, with 12 bases remaining between them. The CDR3 runs 12 residues. Germline values: CDR1 LNHDA, CDR2 SQIVND (reference sequence). As DNA, the CDR3 is TGTGCCAGTAGTCTCCCGGGAGAAGAGCAGTACTTC. It codes for CASSLPGEEQYF.

This clone was counted a single time. The sample contains more than one DNA sequence encoding this CDR3. The chain couples TRBV9 to TRBJ2-3, with a tentative D call TRBD2 (5 bases). V was trimmed by 0 bases and J by 0 bases, leaving 5 bases between them. CDR3 length: 14 residues. Germline values: CDR1 SGDLS, CDR2 YYNGEE. CDR3 amino acids: CASSVAGSTDTQYF. In nucleotides, the CDR3 is TGTGCCAGCAGCGTAGCGGGGAGCACAGATACGCAGTATTTT.